This entry lists 6 T cell receptor beta chains sequenced from one sample in a study of blood T cell repertoires in COVID-19. The assay was immunoSEQ multiplex PCR, and TCRdb's table has in-frame clones only and misses some. The sample contains over 200,000 clones, approximately 79% of which appear only once. Specimen: peripheral blood. These receptors were taken from a human donor in a cohort sampled during active COVID-19.

The chain is built from TRBV6-2 or TRBV6-3 and TRBJ2-7; D uncertain. This CDR3 region has 11 residues. Germline CDR1 is MNHEY and CDR2 is SVGEGT. Trimming stripped 5 bases from V and 3 bases from J, with 5 bases between. Written as DNA, the CDR3 is TGTGCCAGCAGTCAACTCTACGAGCAGTACTTC. Residues: CASSQLYEQYF.

The V gene is TRBV2, the J gene TRBJ2-7; D gene uncertain. The CDR3 length is 14 residues. V was trimmed by 2 bases and J by 5 bases, leaving 13 bases between them. Germline CDR1 reads SNHLY; CDR2 reads FYNNEI. The CDR3 coding sequence is TGTGCCAGCAGTGAAAGCCCCACTACCCACGAGCAGTACTTC. Translated, it gives CASSESPTTHEQYF.

The rearrangement joins TRBV7-3 to TRBJ2-3; tentatively, D is TRBD2 (6 bases). Trimming shortened V by 4 bases and J by 3 bases, and 14 bases separated the two germline ends. CDR3 size: 15 residues. In germline, CDR1 is SGHTA, CDR2 FQGTGA. The CDR3 sequence: CASSSSGGVTDTQYF. For the CDR3, the DNA is TGTGCCAGCAGCTCATCCGGCGGGGTAACAGATACGCAGTATTTT.

The rearrangement links TRBV4-2 to TRBJ1-1, with D perhaps TRBD1 (5 bases). Trimming took 0 bases from V and 7 from J, leaving 21 bases between them. CDR1 is LGHNA and CDR2 is YNFKEQ in the germline V gene. This CDR3 spans 17 amino acids. The CDR3 DNA sequence: TGTGCCAGCAGCCAAGATCTGGCAGGTCCAAACGGGGGTGAAGCTTTCTTT. This codes for CASSQDLAGPNGGEAFF.

The chain links TRBV19 to TRBJ2-7, with D possibly TRBD1 on 6 matching bases. Trimming pared 1 base from V and 2 bases from J, leaving 12 bases between. The CDR3 runs 15 residues. Germline loops: CDR1 LNHDA, CDR2 SQIVND (reference sequence). CDR3 bases: TGTGCCAGTAGTATAGCCTTGACAGGCCCCTACGAGCAGTACTTC. This sequence encodes CASSIALTGPYEQYF.

This CDR3 is CSASGSASGFNEQFF. DNA of the CDR3: TGCAGTGCTAGTGGGTCGGCTAGCGGTTTCAATGAGCAGTTCTTC. The J gene is TRBJ2-1, the V gene TRBV20-1; 7 bases are a match to TRBD2. The germline V gene has CDR1 DFQATT and CDR2 SNEGSKA (reference sequence). The V gene end was trimmed by 3 bases and the J gene end by 6 bases; junction bases not matched to a gene: 11. This CDR3 is built from 15 residues.